The entry below gives a single TCR beta chain sequence along with its context. Its antigen is not yet known. Nothing much larger sits one base from this clone, and base qualities are not available. The sample originates from a study of shared clonotypes between healthy human individuals (dated by TCRdb to 2020 to 2022). In terms of the full investigation: Three men and a couple of women, aged 18 to 49 years, made up the cohort. To increase sequencing depth and limit assay-specific biases, TCR repertoire library preparation and sequencing were carried out by different laboratories using diverse techniques. Leukapheresis yielded between about 0.85 and 10 billion PBMCs per donor. For each donor, CD4 naive and CD4 memory were each run on three plates, CD8 naive on two plates, and CD8 memory on one plate. To estimate repertoire size and how much clonotype sharing occurs between individuals, the study deeply sequenced the blood TCR repertoires of about five healthy adults. Results and caveats for the whole study, not just this receptor: Rarefaction of sorted-subset datasets indicated incomplete sequencing despite the large sequencing depth. Across four donors, roughly 5% of naive CD4, approximately 3.5% of naive CD8, about 2% of memory CD4, and under 0.45% of memory CD8 clonotypes were shared. Higher generation probabilities were observed for clonotypes shared by all four sorted-subset donors than for non-shared clonotypes. Sampling was limited to blood, and TCR repertoires in tissue likely differ from TCR repertoires in blood. Pairwise subsampling led to the expectation that sequencing depth would affect the degree of clonotype sharing among donors. Because the study included only a small number of donors, the genetic and exposure-history diversity represented was limited. Estimated clonotype richness was generally larger for naive than for memory subsets.

Using the deep immunoSEQ assay, multiplex PCR amplified TCR CDR3 regions from genomic DNA. Extracted genomic DNA from each cell subset was spread evenly across all wells of several immunoSEQ 96-well plates, with each plate serving as a replicate. For sorted subsets, roughly 0.2 ug genomic DNA, equal to 30,000 to 35,000 T cell genomes, was loaded into each replicate PCR. Purified libraries were quantified with a Qubit 3.0 fluorometer, sized on a Bioanalyzer 2100, and re-quantified with the KAPA Library Quantification kit. A separate single-read 150-cycle Illumina NextSeq 550 flow cell was used to sequence each immunoSEQ 96-well plate. In the authors' own workflow: Because the immunoSEQ output held only junctional sequences and lacked quality scores, the filtering could not match the filtering applied to full-length reads. To assign V/J genes and CDR3, sequences were annotated against IMGT germline references using PyIR, a Python wrapper for IgBLAST v1.9. Reads were filtered out if the reads had weak V/J assignments (E-value above 1e-6), no CDR3, stop codons, out-of-frame junctions, or ambiguous translated residues. V3J clonotypes were defined as sequences sharing the same inferred V gene, J gene, and CDR3 amino acid sequence. To compute the percentage overlap between repertoires, the number of shared unique clonotypes was divided by the size of the smaller repertoire. RTK rarefaction, the Chao1 estimator, and Recon v2.1 estimates of unobserved clonotypes were used to assess repertoire richness. OLGA was used to compute generation probabilities for all TCRbeta clonotypes that the gDNA method yielded from a handful of donors. Entries here come from immuneACCESS through TCRdb and include only in-frame sequences with V and J called. Some clones fail to appear in such tables; in the studies checked, an unresolved V gene covers under half of the shortfall, and the cause of the remainder is unknown. That table gives V, J and clone size, and the DNA gave D and trimming. This sample is represented by about 1.9 million clones; 85% to 95% of them were singletons. The ten top clones hold around 1.7% of the sample.

From its cysteine to its phenylalanine, the CDR3 spans 17 amino acids. Solely the CDR3 DNA is kept, with 51 bases framed from the first base. CDR1 and CDR2 were assigned from the germline V gene (reference sequence) as MNHEY and SMNVEV. Deletion took 8 bases off V and 4 bases off J, with a span of 23 bases between the germline ends. CD8 naive samples were CD45RO-negative cells positively selected for CCR7, giving a CD45RA+CCR7+ population that excluded TemRA cells. Donors were healthy HIV-negative adults with no recently reported acute infections or vaccinations. Every donor was a Caucasian adult residing in Nashville, Tennessee, USA. After blood collection by leukapheresis, PBMCs were isolated using Ficoll-Histopaque density gradient centrifugation and then cryopreserved in the vapor phase of liquid nitrogen. Purity and quantity of every magnetically sorted T cell population were checked by analytical flow cytometry. Genomic DNA was isolated from every sorted fraction and measured by UV absorbance on a Nanodrop 2000c.

Sequences were obtained from naive CD8+ T cells from PBMCs. Explained via the paper, the cell subset or site label denotes: CD45RA+CCR7+. The sequence is built from TRBV27 and TRBJ2-2, with no reliable assignment of the D segment. The source is a man aged 18 to 30 in good health. Some clones in this sample may be carry-over from other donors' samples. CDR3 sequence: CASGPLEPLSITGELFF. The DNA reads TGTGCCAGCGGGCCCCTCGAGCCCCTGAGTATCACCGGGGAGCTGTTTTTT.